This T cell receptor (beta chain) is from a study of T-cell memory formation after mild COVID-19 (TCRdb year 2021). Background on the whole study: TCR sequence clusters from the two donors were found to be largely donor specific. Longitudinal TCRalpha and TCRbeta repertoire sequencing tracked T-cell clones expanding and contracting after mild COVID-19 in a couple of donors. Two young, previously healthy adult volunteers made up the cohort, one male and one female.

Taken from the germline V gene (reference sequence), the CDR1 and CDR2 loops are SGHAT and FQDESV. Trimming removed 0 bases from V and 1 base from J, leaving 7 bases between the germline ends. The cysteine opens and the phenylalanine closes a CDR3 of 15 amino acids. Here the CDR3 DNA is all that survives: 45 bases in frame from base 1. Ficoll-Paque density gradient centrifugation was used to isolate PBMCs. On this clonotype: Its binding antigen is unknown. No base quality information exists; no much larger clone differs at one position.

Sequenced on an Illumina NovaSeq 6000. Using 5'RACE with constant-segment primers, TCRalpha and TCRbeta cDNA libraries were constructed, with sample barcodes and unique molecular identifiers added in the process. Trizol reagent was used to extract RNA from every sample. Libraries were amplified in two PCR steps, with a second sample barcode and Illumina TruSeq adapters added in the second step. Sequencing of the libraries was done on an Illumina NovaSeq, producing 2 x 150 bp paired-end reads. The authors' pipeline ran thus. The reads were demultiplexed and collapsed into UMI-guided consensus sequences using migec v1.2.7. Using mixcr v2.1.11, UMI consensuses were aligned to TRA and TRB V and J templates and then assembled into clonotypes. Expanded or contracted clonotypes were those called significant by both edgeR and NoisET, with noise models trained on biological replicates. edgeR calls used a false discovery rate-adjusted p below 0.01 and a log2 fold-change threshold of 1. As an exploratory analysis of dynamics, max-normalized trajectories of the 1000 most abundant clonotypes were examined by PCA with hierarchical clustering. The CD4 or CD8 phenotype of responding clones was assigned using the separately sequenced CD4+ and CD8+ repertoires. TCRdb took the public reads, trimmed them with fastp at Q25, ran MiXCR for clone calling and kept in-frame beta chains. Merged by CDR3 protein, the rows form single entries marked with the most common genes and DNA. What appears here as the V and J calls and clone size reflects TCRdb's work, not the paper's. The sample data list approximately 180,000 distinct CDR3 sequences, and around 15% of these were observed just once. In total, the top ten clones hold about 2% of the sample.

General conclusions and limits of the study: Balanced CD4/CD8 phenotypes were observed for clones contracting from day 15 to 85, whereas a bias towards CD4+ was observed for a second wave of clones expanding from day 15 to 37. The study included only a couple of mild cases, and larger cohorts that include severe cases with pre-infection samples were judged to be necessary. Contracting CD4+ clones turned up mainly in the CM and EM memory subsets, whereas EMRA was where CD8+ clones were enriched. SARS-CoV-2 specificity of the second-wave clones peaking on day 37 was not confirmed. Some responding clones were found in pre-infection memory, which suggests that pre-existing cross-reactive memory T cells took part in the SARS-CoV-2 response.

Sequences were obtained from PBMCs or a T cell subset sorted from them (not recorded which). The chain uses TRBV11-1 and TRBJ2-1; the D gene is perhaps TRBD2, on 5 matching bases. The source is an adult woman who had mild COVID-19 (a few samples of this study predate the infection). The sample titles of this study are shuffled in the database, so cell type and time point are left out; the donor was told from shared clones. The CDR3: CASSLARGSYNEQFF. The DNA reads TGTGCCAGCAGCTTAGCTCGGGGTTCCTACAATGAGCAGTTCTTC.